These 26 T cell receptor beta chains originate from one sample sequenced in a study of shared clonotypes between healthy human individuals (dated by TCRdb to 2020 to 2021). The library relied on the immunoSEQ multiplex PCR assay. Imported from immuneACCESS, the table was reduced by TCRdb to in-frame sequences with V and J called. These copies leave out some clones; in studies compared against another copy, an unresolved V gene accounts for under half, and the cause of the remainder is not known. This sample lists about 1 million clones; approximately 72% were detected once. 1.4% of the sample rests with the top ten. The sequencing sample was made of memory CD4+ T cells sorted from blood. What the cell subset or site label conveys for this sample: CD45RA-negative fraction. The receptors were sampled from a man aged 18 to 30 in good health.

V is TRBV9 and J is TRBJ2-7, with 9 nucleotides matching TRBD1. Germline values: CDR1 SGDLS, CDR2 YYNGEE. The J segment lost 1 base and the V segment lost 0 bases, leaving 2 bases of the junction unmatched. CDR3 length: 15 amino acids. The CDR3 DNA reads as TGTGCCAGCAGCGTAGGGGACAGGGCATCCTACGAGCAGTACTTC. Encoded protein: CASSVGDRASYEQYF.

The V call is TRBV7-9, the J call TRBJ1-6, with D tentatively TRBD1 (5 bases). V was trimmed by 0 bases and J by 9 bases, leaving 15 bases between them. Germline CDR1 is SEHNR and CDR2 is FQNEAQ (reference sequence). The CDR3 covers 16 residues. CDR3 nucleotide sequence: TGTGCCAGCAGCTTAGCGCCTGTGGGGGTCGGTTCACCCCTCCACTTT. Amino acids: CASSLAPVGVGSPLHF.

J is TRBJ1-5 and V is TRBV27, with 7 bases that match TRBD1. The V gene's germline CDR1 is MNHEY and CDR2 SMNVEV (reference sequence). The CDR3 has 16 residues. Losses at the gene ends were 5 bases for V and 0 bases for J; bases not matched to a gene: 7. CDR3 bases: TGTGCCAGCAGTCCGAGACAGGGCGTTAGCAATCAGCCCCAGCATTTT. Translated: CASSPRQGVSNQPQHF.

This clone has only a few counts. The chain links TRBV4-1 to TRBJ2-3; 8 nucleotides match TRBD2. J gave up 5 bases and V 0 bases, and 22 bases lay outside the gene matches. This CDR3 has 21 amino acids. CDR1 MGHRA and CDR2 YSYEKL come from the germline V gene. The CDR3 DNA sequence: TGCGCCAGCAGCCAAGAGCTACGGCTAGCGGGTATCACGCCGCGCGGAGATACGCAGTATTTT. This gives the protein CASSQELRLAGITPRGDTQYF.

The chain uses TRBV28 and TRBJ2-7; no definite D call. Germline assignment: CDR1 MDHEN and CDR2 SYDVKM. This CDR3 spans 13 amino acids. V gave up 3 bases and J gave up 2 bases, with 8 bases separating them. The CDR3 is CASSFRAPYEQYF. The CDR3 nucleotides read TGTGCCAGCAGTTTTCGGGCCCCCTACGAGCAGTACTTC.

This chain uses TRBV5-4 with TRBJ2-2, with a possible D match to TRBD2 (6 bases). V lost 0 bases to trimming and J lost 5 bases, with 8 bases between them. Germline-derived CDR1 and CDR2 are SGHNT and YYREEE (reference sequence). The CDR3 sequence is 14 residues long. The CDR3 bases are TGTGCCAGCAGCTTGGCCGCGGGGACCGGGGAGCTGTTTTTT. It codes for CASSLAAGTGELFF.

Written as DNA, the CDR3 is TGTGCCAGCAGCTTAGACAGGGCTGGCTACACCTTC. This codes for CASSLDRAGYTF. The chain combines TRBV7-2 with TRBJ1-2; D is possibly TRBD1 (6 bases). V was cut by 1 base and J by 7 bases, with 7 bases left in between. Germline-derived CDR1 and CDR2 are SGHTA and FQGNSA. CDR3 length equals 12 residues.

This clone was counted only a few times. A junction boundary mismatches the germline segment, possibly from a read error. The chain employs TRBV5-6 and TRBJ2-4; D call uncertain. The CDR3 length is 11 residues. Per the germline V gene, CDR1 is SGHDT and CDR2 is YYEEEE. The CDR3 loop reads CASSRSVERHF. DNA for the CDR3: TGTGCCAGCAGCCGTTCCGTAGAGAGGCACTTC.

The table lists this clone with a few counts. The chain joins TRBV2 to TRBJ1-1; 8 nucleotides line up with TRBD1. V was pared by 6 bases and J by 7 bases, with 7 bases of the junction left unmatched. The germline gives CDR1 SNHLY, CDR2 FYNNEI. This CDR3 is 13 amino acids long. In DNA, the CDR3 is TGTGCCAGCAGCGGACAGGGTTGGAGTGAAGCTTTCTTT. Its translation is CASSGQGWSEAFF.

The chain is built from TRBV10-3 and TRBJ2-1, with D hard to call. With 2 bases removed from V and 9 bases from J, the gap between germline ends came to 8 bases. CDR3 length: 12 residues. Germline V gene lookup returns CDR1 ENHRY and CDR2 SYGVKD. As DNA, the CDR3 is TGTGCCATCAGTGAGACCTCACCTGAGCAGTTCTTC. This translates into CAISETSPEQFF.

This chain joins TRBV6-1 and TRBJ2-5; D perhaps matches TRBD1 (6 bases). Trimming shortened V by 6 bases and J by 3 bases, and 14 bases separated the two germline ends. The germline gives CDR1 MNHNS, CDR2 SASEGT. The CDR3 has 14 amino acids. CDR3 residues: CASRDTGSKETQYF. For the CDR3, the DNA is TGTGCCAGCAGGGATACAGGGTCTAAAGAGACCCAGTACTTC.

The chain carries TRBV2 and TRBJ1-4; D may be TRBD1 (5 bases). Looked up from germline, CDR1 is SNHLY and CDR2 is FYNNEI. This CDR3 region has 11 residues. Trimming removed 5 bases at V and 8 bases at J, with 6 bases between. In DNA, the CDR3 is TGTGCCAGCAGTAAGGGGGAAAAACTGTTTTTT. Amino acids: CASSKGEKLFF.

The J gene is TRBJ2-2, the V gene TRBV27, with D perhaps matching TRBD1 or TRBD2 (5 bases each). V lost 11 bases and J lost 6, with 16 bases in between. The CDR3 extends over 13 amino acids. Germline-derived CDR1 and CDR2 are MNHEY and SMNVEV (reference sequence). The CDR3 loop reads CAPKGASSGELFF. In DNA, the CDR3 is TGTGCCCCCAAAGGGGCTAGCTCCGGGGAGCTGTTTTTT.

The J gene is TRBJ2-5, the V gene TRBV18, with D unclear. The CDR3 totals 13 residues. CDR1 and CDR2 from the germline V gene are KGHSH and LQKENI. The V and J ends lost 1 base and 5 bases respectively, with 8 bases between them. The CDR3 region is CASSPLPVETQYF. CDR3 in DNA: TGTGCCAGCTCACCACTTCCGGTTGAGACCCAGTACTTC.

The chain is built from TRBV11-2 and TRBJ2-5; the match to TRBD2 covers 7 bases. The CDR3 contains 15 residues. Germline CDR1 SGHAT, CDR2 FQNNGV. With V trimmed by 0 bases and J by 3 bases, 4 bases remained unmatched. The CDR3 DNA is TGTGCCAGCAGCTTAGATGGGGCGGGGGAAGAGACCCAGTACTTC. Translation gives CASSLDGAGEETQYF.

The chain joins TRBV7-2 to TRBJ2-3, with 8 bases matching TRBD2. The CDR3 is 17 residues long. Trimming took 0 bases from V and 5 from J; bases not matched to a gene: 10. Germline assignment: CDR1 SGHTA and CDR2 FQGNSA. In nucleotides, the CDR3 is TGTGCCAGCAGCTTAGCGCTGGGCGGGAGGAGTATAGATACGCAGTATTTT. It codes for CASSLALGGRSIDTQYF.

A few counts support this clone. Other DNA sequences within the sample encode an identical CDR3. The CDR3 DNA reads as TGTGCCAGCAGCTCCCCAAGAGATACGCAGTATTTT. This gives the protein CASSSPRDTQYF. This chain uses TRBV7-2 with TRBJ2-3; no clear D gene. Germline CDR1 and CDR2: SGHTA and FQGNSA. The CDR3 totals 12 residues. V lost 4 bases and J 5 bases, leaving 7 bases between the germline ends. Complete variable domain (other parts from reference TRBV7-2 and TRBJ2-3): GAGVSQSPSNKVTEKGKDVELRCDPISGHTALYWYRQSLGQGLEFLIYFQGNSAPDKSGLPSDRFSAERTGGSVSTLTIQRTQQEDSAVYLCASSSPRDTQYFGPGTRLTVL.

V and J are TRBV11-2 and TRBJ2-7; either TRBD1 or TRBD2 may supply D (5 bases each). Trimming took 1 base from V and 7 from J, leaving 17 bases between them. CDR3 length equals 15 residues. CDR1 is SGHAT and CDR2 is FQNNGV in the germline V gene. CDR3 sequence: CASSLGSGTSREQYF. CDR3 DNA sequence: TGTGCCAGCAGCTTAGGCTCGGGGACCTCGAGGGAGCAGTACTTC.

The CDR3 DNA reads TGTGCCACCGGAATAGCGGGGGTGAGGGACGAGCAGTTCTTC. Translation gives CATGIAGVRDEQFF. The chain has TRBV19 and TRBJ2-1; 9 positions agree with TRBD2. Trimming took 10 bases from V and 10 from J; bases not matched to a gene: 14. Germline V lookup: CDR1 LNHDA, CDR2 SQIVND (reference sequence). This CDR3 is 14 amino acids long.

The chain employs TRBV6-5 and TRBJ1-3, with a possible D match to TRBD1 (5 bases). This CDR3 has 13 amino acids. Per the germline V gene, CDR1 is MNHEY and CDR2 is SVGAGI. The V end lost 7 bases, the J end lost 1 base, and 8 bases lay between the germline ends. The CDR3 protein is CASTPGSGNTIYF. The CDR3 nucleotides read TGTGCCAGCACCCCAGGGTCTGGAAACACCATATATTTT.

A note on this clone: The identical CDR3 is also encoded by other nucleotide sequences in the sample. In nucleotides, the CDR3 is TGTGCCAGCAGCCTAGGACCTCAGGAGACCCAGTACTTC. It is translated as CASSLGPQETQYF. The rearrangement uses TRBV7-3 and TRBJ2-5, with unresolved D. The CDR3 is 13 amino acids. Trimming stripped 5 bases from V and 5 bases from J, with 12 bases between. Germline V CDR1 and CDR2: SGHTA, FQGTGA.

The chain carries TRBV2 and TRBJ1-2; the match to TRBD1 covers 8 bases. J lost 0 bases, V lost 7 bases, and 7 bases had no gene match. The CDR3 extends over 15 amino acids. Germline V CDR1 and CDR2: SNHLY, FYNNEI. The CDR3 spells CASKGGTGANYGYTF. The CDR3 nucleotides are TGTGCCAGCAAAGGAGGGACAGGAGCTAACTATGGCTACACCTTC.

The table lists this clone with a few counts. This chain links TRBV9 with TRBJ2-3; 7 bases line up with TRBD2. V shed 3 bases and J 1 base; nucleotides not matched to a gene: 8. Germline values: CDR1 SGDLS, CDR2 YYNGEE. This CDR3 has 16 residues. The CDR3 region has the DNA TGTGCCAGCAGCGCCCCGTGGAGCGGGGGCACAGATACGCAGTATTTT. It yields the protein CASSAPWSGGTDTQYF.

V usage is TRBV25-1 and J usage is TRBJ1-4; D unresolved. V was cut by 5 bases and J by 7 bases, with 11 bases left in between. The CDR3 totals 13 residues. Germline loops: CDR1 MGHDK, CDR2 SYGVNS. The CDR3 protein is CASSPPVGEKLFF. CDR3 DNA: TGTGCCAGCAGTCCGCCAGTAGGTGAAAAACTGTTTTTT.

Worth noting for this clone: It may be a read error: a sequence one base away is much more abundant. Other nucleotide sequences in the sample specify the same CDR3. The DNA of the CDR3 is TGTGCCAGCAGCTTACAAGAGACCCAGTACTTC. It encodes CASSLQETQYF. The chain recombines TRBV7-8 with TRBJ2-5, with D uncertain. There are 11 residues in the CDR3. Germline assignment: CDR1 SGHVS and CDR2 FQNEAQ. The V end lost 2 bases, the J end lost 2 bases, and 0 bases lay between the germline ends.

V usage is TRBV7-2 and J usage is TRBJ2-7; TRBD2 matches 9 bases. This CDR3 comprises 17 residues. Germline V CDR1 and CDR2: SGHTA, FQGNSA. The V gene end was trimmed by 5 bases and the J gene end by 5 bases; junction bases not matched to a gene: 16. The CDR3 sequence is CASSPRVKAGGFHEQYF. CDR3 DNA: TGTGCCAGCAGCCCGCGGGTTAAGGCGGGAGGGTTCCACGAGCAGTACTTC.